These T cell receptor beta chains were read from a single sample in a study of blood T cell repertoires in COVID-19. Sequencing was performed with immunoSEQ multiplex PCR; in TCRdb, only in-frame clones are kept and a portion is missing. The table has some 23,000 clones, around 88% seen once. Material: peripheral blood. The receptors were sampled from a human donor with active COVID-19. The donor label of this sample is uncertain. The CDR3 runs from the conserved cysteine through the conserved F or W. The order of the fields is CDR3 DNA, CDR3 protein, clone size, D gene, V gene, J gene. The D gene is left open where the match is weak. Clone size is stated in some rows and not others, as once, few, many or a class when expanded.

cdr3_nt: TGTGCCACTCAGGGTAATAATTATGGCTACACCTTC; cdr3_aa: CATQGNNYGYTF; clone_size: -; d_call: -; v_call: TRBV25-1; j_call: TRBJ1-2
cdr3_nt: TGCAGTGCTAGTCGGCCGGGGGGCCCATACAATGAGCAGTTCTTC; cdr3_aa: CSASRPGGPYNEQFF; clone_size: -; d_call: -; v_call: TRBV20-1; j_call: TRBJ2-1
cdr3_nt: TGTGCCAGCAGATCGGATCAAGCGGGACACAATGAGCAGTTCTTC; cdr3_aa: CASRSDQAGHNEQFF; clone_size: -; d_call: TRBD2; v_call: TRBV11-3; j_call: TRBJ2-1
cdr3_nt: TGTGCCAGCAGCTCAGGAGGCGTGAACAATGAGCAGTTCTTC; cdr3_aa: CASSSGGVNNEQFF; clone_size: few; d_call: -; v_call: TRBV7-2; j_call: TRBJ2-1
cdr3_nt: TGTGCCAGCAGTCCCCCGGGACAGCACTATGGCTACACCTTC; cdr3_aa: CASSPPGQHYGYTF; clone_size: -; d_call: TRBD1; v_call: TRBV28; j_call: TRBJ1-2
cdr3_nt: TGTGCCAGCAGTGACGAAACTAGGGGGAGCCCCTACGAGCAGTACTTC; cdr3_aa: CASSDETRGSPYEQYF; clone_size: -; d_call: -; v_call: TRBV6-4; j_call: TRBJ2-7
cdr3_nt: TGCGCCAGCAGCTTGGGGGCGGGAGCTGGCTCCTACGAGCAGTACTTC; cdr3_aa: CASSLGAGAGSYEQYF; clone_size: -; d_call: TRBD2; v_call: TRBV5-1; j_call: TRBJ2-7
cdr3_nt: TGTGCCACCAGCAGAGATCAGTGGAGGACAGGGGAAGAGACCCAGTACTTC; cdr3_aa: CATSRDQWRTGEETQYF; clone_size: -; d_call: TRBD1; v_call: TRBV15; j_call: TRBJ2-5
cdr3_nt: TGTGCCAGCAGCTCCCAGATGGATACGCAGTATTTT; cdr3_aa: CASSSQMDTQYF; clone_size: -; d_call: -; v_call: TRBV4-2; j_call: TRBJ2-3
cdr3_nt: TGTGCCAGCAGCCGGACAGGGGCCAATCAGCCCCAGCATTTT; cdr3_aa: CASSRTGANQPQHF; clone_size: -; d_call: TRBD1; v_call: TRBV3-1/TRBV3-2; j_call: TRBJ1-5
cdr3_nt: TGTGCCACCAGTGGTTCGGGGGGCGCATGGCAAGAGACCCAGTACTTC; cdr3_aa: CATSGSGGAWQETQYF; clone_size: -; d_call: -; v_call: TRBV24-1; j_call: TRBJ2-5
cdr3_nt: TGTGCCAGTACTTCTAGTCTGAATGAGCAGTTCTTC; cdr3_aa: CASTSSLNEQFF; clone_size: -; d_call: -; v_call: TRBV19; j_call: TRBJ2-1
cdr3_nt: TGTGCCAGCAGCAACAGGGGCAACACAGATACGCAGTATTTT; cdr3_aa: CASSNRGNTDTQYF; clone_size: -; d_call: TRBD1; v_call: TRBV7-9; j_call: TRBJ2-3
cdr3_nt: TGTGCCAGCAGCTTAAACAGGGGGAACACCATATATTTT; cdr3_aa: CASSLNRGNTIYF; clone_size: once; d_call: TRBD1; v_call: TRBV11-2; j_call: TRBJ1-3
cdr3_nt: TGTGCCAGCAGCCAAGATGGTAGCGGGAGCTGGGATACGCAGTATTTT; cdr3_aa: CASSQDGSGSWDTQYF; clone_size: -; d_call: TRBD2; v_call: TRBV3-1/TRBV3-2; j_call: TRBJ2-3
cdr3_nt: TGTGCCAGTAGTATAGACCATAATCAGCCCCAGCATTTT; cdr3_aa: CASSIDHNQPQHF; clone_size: -; d_call: -; v_call: TRBV19; j_call: TRBJ1-5
cdr3_nt: TGTGCCAGCAGTTTTATAACTAGCGGGAGCAACGAGCAGTACTTC; cdr3_aa: CASSFITSGSNEQYF; clone_size: once; d_call: TRBD2; v_call: TRBV28; j_call: TRBJ2-7
cdr3_nt: TGCAGCGTTGAGCCAACTAGCGGGTACTACAATGAGCAGTTCTTC; cdr3_aa: CSVEPTSGYYNEQFF; clone_size: -; d_call: TRBD2; v_call: TRBV29-1; j_call: TRBJ2-1
cdr3_nt: TGTGCCAGCAGCCAAGGCCGGGGATGGAATGAGCAGTTCTTC; cdr3_aa: CASSQGRGWNEQFF; clone_size: -; d_call: -; v_call: TRBV14; j_call: TRBJ2-1
cdr3_nt: TGCGCCAGCAGCTTGACCCCCGGGACAGGGGGTTTTGGCACTGAAGCTTTCTTT; cdr3_aa: CASSLTPGTGGFGTEAFF; clone_size: -; d_call: TRBD1; v_call: TRBV5-1; j_call: TRBJ1-1
cdr3_nt: TGTGCCAGCAGTGATTATATTAGGGGGGGTTCCACAGATACGCAGTATTTT; cdr3_aa: CASSDYIRGGSTDTQYF; clone_size: few; d_call: -; v_call: TRBV6-1; j_call: TRBJ2-3
cdr3_nt: TGTGCCAGGGTCAACCTTCAGGGGAACGATCAGCCCCAGCATTTT; cdr3_aa: CARVNLQGNDQPQHF; clone_size: -; d_call: -; v_call: TRBV25-1; j_call: TRBJ1-5
cdr3_nt: TGTGCCAGCACCCCAGATGTGGGGGGGGAAGCTTTCTTT; cdr3_aa: CASTPDVGGEAFF; clone_size: -; d_call: -; v_call: TRBV9; j_call: TRBJ1-1